These 20 T cell receptor beta chains share one sample of origin, sequenced in a study of T cell responses to AZD1222 COVID-19 vaccine (dated by TCRdb to the early 2020s). The library came from the immunoSEQ multiplex PCR assay. TCRdb re-hosts the immuneACCESS table, in-frame sequences only. Its copies lack some clones; in the studies checked, an unresolved V gene accounts for under half of them, and the cause for the rest is not known. This sample comprises about 120,000 clones, 80% to 90% of them detected only once. Approximately 1.6% of the sample comes from the top ten. Per the publication, the time point label means: baseline before first vaccination. The sequencing here drew on peripheral blood, taken on day 0 of AZD1222 vaccination. The source of these receptors is an adult in good health.

The chain has TRBV2 and TRBJ2-3, with D unresolved. Between the trimmed V and J ends, which lost 9 bases and 5 bases, there was a span of 15 bases. The CDR3 is 13 residues long. The germline V gene has CDR1 SNHLY and CDR2 FYNNEI. The CDR3 DNA follows: TGTGCCAGTAACCGGGCGGCGTTAGATACGCAGTATTTT. This translates into CASNRAALDTQYF.

This sequence joins TRBV21-1 and TRBJ1-4; the table's TRBD1 call for D was not verified on the DNA. TRBV21-1 is deemed a pseudogene. The CDR3 sequence is 16 residues long. The DNA for the CDR3 is TGTGCCAGCACCAACAGGGGGACAAGGGGGAATGAAAAACTGTTTTTT. Amino acids: CASTNRGTRGNEKLFF.

The chain carries TRBV4-1 and TRBJ2-7; 8 bases line up with TRBD1. V trimming: 0 bases; J trimming: 2 bases; junction bases outside the gene matches: 6. This CDR3 has 16 amino acids. Germline-derived CDR1 and CDR2 are MGHRA and YSYEKL. DNA for the CDR3: TGCGCCAGCAGCCAAGAAAAAACAGGGGGAACCTACGAGCAGTACTTC. It is translated as CASSQEKTGGTYEQYF.

The chain joins TRBV10-3 to TRBJ2-7; TRBD2 matches at 14 bases. The V gene's germline CDR1 is ENHRY and CDR2 SYGVKD. The length of the CDR3 is 17 residues. After removal of 6 bases from V and 1 base from J, the junction contained 8 bases not matched to a gene. This chain's CDR3 is CAISDGLAGGTSYEQYF. Written as DNA, the CDR3 is TGTGCCATCAGCGACGGACTAGCGGGAGGAACGTCCTACGAGCAGTACTTC.

The V and J genes are TRBV13 and TRBJ1-3; no definite D call. The V end was cut by 3 bases, the J end by 0 bases, with 6 bases between. The CDR3 spans 14 residues. Germline CDR1 PRHDT, CDR2 FYEKMQ (reference sequence). The CDR3 DNA follows: TGTGCCAGCAGCTTCGTAGGCTCTGGAAACACCATATATTTT. Protein product: CASSFVGSGNTIYF. The full variable domain, in which reference TRBV13 and TRBJ1-3 provide the parts outside the CDR3, is AAGVIQSPRHLIKEKRETATLKCYPIPRHDTVYWYQQGPGQDPQFLISFYEKMQSDKGSIPDRFSAQQFSDYHSELNMSSLELGDSALYFCASSFVGSGNTIYFGEGSWLTVV.

The J gene is TRBJ1-1, the V gene TRBV24-1; no reliable D call. This CDR3 is 16 amino acids long. V was pared by 2 bases and J by 6 bases, with 18 bases between. Germline loops: CDR1 KGHDR, CDR2 SFDVKD. Here the CDR3 reads CATSDSQWGEKPEAFF. The CDR3 bases are TGTGCCACCAGTGATTCCCAGTGGGGTGAGAAACCTGAAGCTTTCTTT.

This clone was seen a single time. The chain has TRBV11-2 and TRBJ2-5; no clear D. Germline V gene data show CDR1 as SGHAT and CDR2 as FQNNGV. Deletions cut 3 bases from V and 4 bases from J, with 3 bases between. CDR3 length: 11 residues. This CDR3 reads CASSFLETQYF. The CDR3 DNA reads TGTGCCAGCAGCTTTTTAGAGACCCAGTACTTC.

This clone was counted a single time. Additional DNA sequences in this sample encode the identical CDR3. The chain employs TRBV18 and TRBJ1-4, with a possible D match to TRBD1 (6 bases). The CDR3 is 15 amino acids. V was trimmed by 2 bases and J by 0 bases, leaving 7 bases between them. The germline V gene encodes CDR1 KGHSH and CDR2 LQKENI. The CDR3 reads CASSPGQSTNEKLFF. CDR3 DNA sequence: TGTGCCAGCTCACCAGGACAGTCAACTAATGAAAAACTGTTTTTT.

In this sample, this clone turned up a few times. The chain recombines TRBV19 with TRBJ2-7, with D maybe TRBD1 (5 bases). The CDR3 length is 12 residues. Germline V lookup: CDR1 LNHDA, CDR2 SQIVND (reference sequence). Deletions cut 5 bases from V and 4 bases from J, with 9 bases between. The CDR3 DNA reads TGTGCCAGTAGTGTTCAGGGATACGAGCAGTACTTC. It specifies CASSVQGYEQYF.

This CDR3 reads CASSLSYPEDTYEQYF. The CDR3, as DNA: TGTGCCAGCAGCTTGTCTTACCCTGAGGACACCTACGAGCAGTACTTC. The rearrangement links TRBV11-3 to TRBJ2-7; D possibly corresponds to TRBD1 (5 bases). Per the germline V gene, CDR1 is SGHNT and CDR2 is YENEEA. CDR3 length: 16 amino acids. V was trimmed by 3 bases and J by 2 bases, leaving 17 bases between them.

V usage is TRBV4-1 and J usage is TRBJ1-5; a weak D match, TRBD1 (6 bases). V dropped 0 bases and J dropped 5 bases, with 17 bases sitting between them. This CDR3 region has 17 residues. Looked up from germline, CDR1 is MGHRA and CDR2 is YSYEKL. The DNA for the CDR3 is TGCGCCAGCAGCCAAGATGGGCGCTGGGGGGCCGATCAGCCCCAGCATTTT. Encoded protein: CASSQDGRWGADQPQHF.

This clone was detected a few times. This chain links TRBV7-2 with TRBJ1-6; D is unclear. Germline V lookup: CDR1 SGHTA, CDR2 FQGNSA. V was cut by 2 bases and J by 7 bases, with 9 bases left in between. CDR3 size: 14 residues. The CDR3 coding sequence is TGTGCCAGCAGCTTAAATGGCCCAAATTCACCCCTCCACTTT. Amino acid sequence: CASSLNGPNSPLHF.

J is TRBJ2-3 and V is TRBV5-1; weak D call: TRBD1 (5 bases). The CDR3 is 15 amino acids. Looked up from germline, CDR1 is SGHRS and CDR2 is YFSETQ. V was trimmed by 0 bases and J by 3 bases, leaving 11 bases between them. The chain's CDR3 is CASSLAGLRTDTQYF. CDR3 DNA sequence: TGCGCCAGCAGCTTGGCAGGGTTGCGGACAGATACGCAGTATTTT.

The chain combines TRBV7-2 with TRBJ2-3, with 7 bases aligning to TRBD2. Germline V gene data show CDR1 as SGHTA and CDR2 as FQGNSA. The CDR3 is 16 amino acids. V was pared by 2 bases and J by 1 base, with 6 bases of the junction left unmatched. CDR3: CASSLIAGPGTDTQYF. DNA for the CDR3: TGTGCCAGCAGCTTAATAGCGGGTCCGGGCACAGATACGCAGTATTTT.

V gene TRBV24-1 combines with J gene TRBJ2-3, with unresolved D. Germline V gene sequence: CDR1 KGHDR, CDR2 SFDVKD. The V end lost 1 base, the J end lost 5 bases, and 3 bases lay between the germline ends. This CDR3 region has 12 residues. The CDR3 DNA reads TGTGCCACCAGTGATTTTCGAGATACGCAGTATTTT. The encoded protein is CATSDFRDTQYF.

The chain is built from TRBV21-1 and TRBJ2-1; the table calls TRBD2, which could not be checked here. TRBV21-1 is noted as a pseudogene. This CDR3 comprises 18 residues. The DNA of the CDR3 is TGTGCCAGCAGCTCGCGGGGTGGGGGACTAGCGGGATACAATGAGCAGTTCTTC. Translation: CASSSRGGGLAGYNEQFF.

The chain is built from TRBV12-5 and TRBJ1-5; 9 bases fit TRBD1. Germline values: CDR1 LGHNT, CDR2 FRNRAP. The CDR3 runs 17 residues. J was trimmed by 2 bases and V by 3 bases; bases with no gene match: 8. CDR3 bases: TGTGCTAGTGGTTTCGTCCTCACAGGGGGCTGCAATCAGCCCCAGCATTTT. This gives the protein CASGFVLTGGCNQPQHF.

V gene TRBV3-1 (or the pseudogene TRBV3-2) combines with J gene TRBJ2-3; D might be TRBD1 or TRBD2, each matching 5 bases. The V end lost 5 bases, the J end lost 2 bases, and 14 bases lay between the germline ends. This CDR3 is built from 15 residues. The V gene's germline CDR1 is LGHDT and CDR2 YNNKEL (reference sequence). The CDR3 loop is CASSTLGENTDTQYF. For the CDR3, the DNA is TGTGCCAGCAGCACCCTAGGGGAGAACACAGATACGCAGTATTTT.

The rearrangement uses TRBV4-3 and TRBJ1-2; D perhaps matches TRBD1 (5 bases). With 0 bases removed from V and 8 bases from J, the gap between germline ends came to 16 bases. CDR1 is LGHNA and CDR2 is YSLEER in the germline V gene. The CDR3 spans 15 residues. CDR3 residues: CASSQDPQGGAGYTF. DNA of the CDR3: TGCGCCAGCAGCCAAGACCCTCAGGGCGGGGCCGGCTACACCTTC.

The chain joins TRBV5-1 to TRBJ1-2, with 10 nucleotides matching TRBD1. The CDR3 is 15 residues long. J gave up 5 bases and V 0 bases, and 4 bases lay outside the gene matches. The germline V gene has CDR1 SGHRS and CDR2 YFSETQ. The CDR3 coding sequence is TGCGCCAGCAGCTTGGGACAGGGGGCCCTATATGGCTACACCTTC. Protein sequence: CASSLGQGALYGYTF.